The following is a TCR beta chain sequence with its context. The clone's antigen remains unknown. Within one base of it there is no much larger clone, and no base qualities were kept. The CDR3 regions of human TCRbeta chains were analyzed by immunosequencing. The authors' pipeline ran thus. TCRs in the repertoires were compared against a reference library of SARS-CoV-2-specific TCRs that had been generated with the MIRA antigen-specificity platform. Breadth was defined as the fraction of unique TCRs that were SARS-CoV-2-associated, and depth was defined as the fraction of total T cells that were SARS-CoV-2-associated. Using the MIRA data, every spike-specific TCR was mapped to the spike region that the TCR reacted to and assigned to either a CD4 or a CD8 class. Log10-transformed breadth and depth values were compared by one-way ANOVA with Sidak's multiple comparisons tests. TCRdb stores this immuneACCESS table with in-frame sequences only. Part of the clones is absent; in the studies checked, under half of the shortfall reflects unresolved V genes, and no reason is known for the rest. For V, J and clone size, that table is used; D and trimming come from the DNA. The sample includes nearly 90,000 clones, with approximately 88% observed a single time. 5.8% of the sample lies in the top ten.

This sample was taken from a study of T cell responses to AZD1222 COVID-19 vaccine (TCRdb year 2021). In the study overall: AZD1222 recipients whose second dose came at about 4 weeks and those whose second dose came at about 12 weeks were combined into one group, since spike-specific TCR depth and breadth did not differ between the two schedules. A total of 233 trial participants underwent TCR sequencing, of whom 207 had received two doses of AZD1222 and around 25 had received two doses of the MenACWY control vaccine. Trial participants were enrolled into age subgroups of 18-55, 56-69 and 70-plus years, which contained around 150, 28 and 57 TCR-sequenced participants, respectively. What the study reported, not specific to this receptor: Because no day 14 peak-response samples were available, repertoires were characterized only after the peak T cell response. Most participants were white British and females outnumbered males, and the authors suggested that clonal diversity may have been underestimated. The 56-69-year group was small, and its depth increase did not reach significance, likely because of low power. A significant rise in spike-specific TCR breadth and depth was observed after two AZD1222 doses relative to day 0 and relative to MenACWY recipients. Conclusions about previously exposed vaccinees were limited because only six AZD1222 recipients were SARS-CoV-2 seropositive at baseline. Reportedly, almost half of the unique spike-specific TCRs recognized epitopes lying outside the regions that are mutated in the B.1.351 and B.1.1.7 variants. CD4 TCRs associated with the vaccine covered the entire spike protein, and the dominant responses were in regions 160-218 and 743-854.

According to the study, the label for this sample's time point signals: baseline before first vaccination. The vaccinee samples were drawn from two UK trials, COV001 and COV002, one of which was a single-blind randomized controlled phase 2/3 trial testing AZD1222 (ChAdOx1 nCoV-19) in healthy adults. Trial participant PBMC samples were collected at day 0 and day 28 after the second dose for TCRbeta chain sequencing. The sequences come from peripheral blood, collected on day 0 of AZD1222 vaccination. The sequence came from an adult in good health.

The encoded CDR3 is CASSLMGQETQYF. The nucleotides read TGTGCCAGCAGCTTAATGGGGCAAGAGACCCAGTACTTC. The chain is assembled from TRBV7-3 and TRBJ2-5, with no confidently assigned D gene. CDR1 and CDR2 are drawn from the germline V gene: SGHTA, FQGTGA. The trim is 1 base for V and 2 bases for J, with a gap of 5 bases between the germline ends. The CDR3 covers 13 residues, taking in both the cysteine and the phenylalanine. Of all the DNA, just the CDR3 is kept, 39 bases in frame from base 1.